This TCR beta chain is from a study of shared clonotypes between healthy human individuals. Overall study findings and caveats: It was anticipated that sequencing depth would influence how many clonotypes donors shared. Non-shared clonotypes showed lower generation probabilities than clonotypes common to all four donors.

HIV-negative, healthy adults without recent acute infections or vaccinations were the donors. Points on this clone: Its antigen is unidentified.

Looked up from germline, CDR1 is SEHNR and CDR2 is FQNEAQ (reference sequence). The CDR3 is 14 residues long. V lost 5 bases, J lost 10 bases, and 18 bases lay in between. Authors' methods: ImmunoSEQ only sent back junction sequences with no quality scores, so filtering was done differently. Using immunoSEQ multiplex PCR, the repertoire was profiled, and TCRdb retains in-frame clones only, with some absent. Clonal size and the V and J genes are those of that table, whereas D and trimming came from the DNA. The data contain around 1,000,000 clones, about 80% of them singletons. Sequenced: memory CD4+ T cells from PBMCs. Subset here: CD45RA-negative fraction. The chain has TRBV7-9 and TRBJ2-1, with a possible D match to TRBD2 (7 bases). The sequence was obtained from a man younger than 35 in good health. Some clones in this sample may be carry-over from other donors' samples. The CDR3 DNA reads as TGTGCCAGCAGCCGGAACAATGGCGGGGGCGAGCAGTTCTTC. This gives the protein CASSRNNGGGEQFF.